The clone carrying this TCR beta chain was seen a few times. Its antigen is still unknown. Gene names are mouse gene names. From the germline J gene comes the end of the CDR3, since the read stops 4 residues before it. cDNA reverse transcribed from extracted RNA served as the sequencing template. TCRdb's copy holds only in-frame clones and misses some; the assay was immunoSEQ multiplex PCR. This record lists about 270,000 clones, none seen once only, and the top ten clones contain approximately 1.2%. This sample is drawn from a study of CD8+ T cells in alopecia areata. Turning to the study itself: Recipient mice, approximately 6-11-week-old female C3H/HeJ animals, received skin from 6-12-month-old C3H/HeJ graft donors with spontaneous alopecia.

Germline-derived CDR1 and CDR2 are LGHNA and YNLKQL (reference sequence). V gave up 2 bases and J gave up 0 bases; unmatched junction bases: 5. The CDR3 has 16 amino acids. Study outcomes and limitations: Higher clonality and more expanded CD8+ clones appeared in lesional than normal scalp. Sequence data from scalp samples additionally include resident alphabeta T cells of normal skin.

It was with CD4, CD8alpha, NKG2D, NKG2ACE and other markers that pooled cutaneous lymph node cells were sorted. The chain couples TRBV5 to TRBJ2-3; 7 bases fit TRBD2. The source is a C3H/HeJ mouse with alopecia areata. MHC haplotype of the strain: H2-k. Sequences were obtained from CD4+ T cells sorted from a lymph node. The CDR3 reads CASSQSGGSSAETLYF. Partial CDR3 DNA: TGTGCCAGCAGCCAATCTGGGGGATCTAGTGCAGAA.